Here is one T cell receptor (beta chain) with its context. The read ends 3 residues before the CDR3 terminus; that terminus is restored from the germline J gene. The data originate from a study of T cells in women clearing cervical HPV infection. Across the whole study: With HLA typing for only a few women, HLA confounding remains possible.

Clones were read by immunoSEQ multiplex PCR, and TCRdb kept only the in-frame ones, dropping some. The sample features 45,000 to 55,000 clones, with around 1.6% in its top ten. The V gene's germline CDR1 is DFQATT and CDR2 SNEGSKA (reference sequence). The CDR3 has 13 amino acids. V lost 3 bases and J lost 7, with 12 bases in between. Sequencing was carried out using blood buffy coat. The clonotype was recovered from a woman between 18 and 70 years old with a cervical HPV16 infection that either progressed to CIN3+ or cleared (not recorded which). The chain carries TRBV20-1 and TRBJ2-2; D possibly corresponds to TRBD1 (6 bases). CDR3 DNA, as far as it was read: TGCAGTGCTAGCACAGGGAACGGCGGGGAG. Its translation is CSASTGNGGE. The whole CDR3 sequence reads CSASTGNGGELFF.